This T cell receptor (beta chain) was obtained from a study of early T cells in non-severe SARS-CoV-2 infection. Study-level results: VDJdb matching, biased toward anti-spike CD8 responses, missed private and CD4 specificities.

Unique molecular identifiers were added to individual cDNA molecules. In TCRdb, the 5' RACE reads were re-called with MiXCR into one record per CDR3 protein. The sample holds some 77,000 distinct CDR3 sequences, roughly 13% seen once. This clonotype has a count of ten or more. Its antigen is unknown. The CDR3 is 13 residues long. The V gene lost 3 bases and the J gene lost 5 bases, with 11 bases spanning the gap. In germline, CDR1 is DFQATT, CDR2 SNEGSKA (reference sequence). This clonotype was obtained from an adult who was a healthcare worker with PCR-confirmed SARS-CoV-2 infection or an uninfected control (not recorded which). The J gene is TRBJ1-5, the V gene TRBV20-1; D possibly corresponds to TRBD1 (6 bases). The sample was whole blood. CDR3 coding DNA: TGCAGTGCTAGTCCGACAGGACATCAGCCCCAGCATTTT. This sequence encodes CSASPTGHQPQHF.